There are a few counts of the clone carrying this T cell receptor beta chain. Researchers prepared the TCRbeta library using unique molecular identifiers, the study reports. Each CDR3 protein is one row after TCRdb ran MiXCR on the PCR reads. The sample has roughly 400,000 distinct CDR3 sequences, roughly 22% seen once. The sample originates from a study of T-cell reconstitution after alpha-beta-depleted transplantation in children. CDR1 and CDR2 (germline): SNHLY, FYNNEI. J lost 1 base, V lost 7 bases, and 4 bases had no gene match. The CDR3 extends over 14 amino acids. This chain uses TRBV2 with TRBJ1-1; 9 bases map to TRBD1. This receptor was taken from a human donor who donated a stem cell graft to a child with acute myeloid leukemia. Sequences were derived from PBMCs from the stem cell graft donor, sampled from the stem cell graft. The CDR3 bases are TGTGCCAGCACCTCGACAGGGGGGAACACTGAAGCTTTCTTT. The encoded protein is CASTSTGGNTEAFF.